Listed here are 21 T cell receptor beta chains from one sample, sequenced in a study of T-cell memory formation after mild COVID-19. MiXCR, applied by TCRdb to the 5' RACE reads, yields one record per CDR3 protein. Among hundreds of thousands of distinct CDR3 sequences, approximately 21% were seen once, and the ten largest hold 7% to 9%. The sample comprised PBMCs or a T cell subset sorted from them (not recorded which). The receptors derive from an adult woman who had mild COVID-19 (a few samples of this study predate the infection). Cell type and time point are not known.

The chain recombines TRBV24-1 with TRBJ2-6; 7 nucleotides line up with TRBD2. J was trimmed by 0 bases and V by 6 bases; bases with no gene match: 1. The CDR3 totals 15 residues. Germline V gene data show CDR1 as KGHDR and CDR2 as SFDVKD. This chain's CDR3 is CATSWGGSGANVLTF. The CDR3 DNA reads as TGTGCCACCAGTTGGGGGGGCTCTGGGGCCAACGTCCTGACTTTC.

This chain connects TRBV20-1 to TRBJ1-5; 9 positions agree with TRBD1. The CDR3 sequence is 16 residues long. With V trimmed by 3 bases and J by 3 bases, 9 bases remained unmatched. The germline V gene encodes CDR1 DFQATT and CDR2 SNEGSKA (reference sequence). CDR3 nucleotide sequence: TGCAGTGCTAGGCCGGGACAGGGCATGTACAATCAGCCCCAGCATTTT. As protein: CSARPGQGMYNQPQHF.

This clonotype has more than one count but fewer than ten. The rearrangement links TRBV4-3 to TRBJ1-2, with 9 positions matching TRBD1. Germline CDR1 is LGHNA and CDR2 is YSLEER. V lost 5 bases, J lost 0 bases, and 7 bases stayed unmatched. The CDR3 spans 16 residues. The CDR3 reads CASSSRTGASNYGYTF. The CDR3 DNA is TGCGCCAGCAGCTCGCGGACAGGGGCTTCTAACTATGGCTACACCTTC.

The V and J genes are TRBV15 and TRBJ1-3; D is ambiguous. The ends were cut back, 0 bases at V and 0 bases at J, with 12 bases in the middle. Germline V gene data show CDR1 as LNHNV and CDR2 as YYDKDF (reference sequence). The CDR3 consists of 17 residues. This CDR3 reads CATSREPGGSSGNTIYF. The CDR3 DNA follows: TGTGCCACCAGCAGAGAACCAGGAGGTTCCTCTGGAAACACCATATATTTT.

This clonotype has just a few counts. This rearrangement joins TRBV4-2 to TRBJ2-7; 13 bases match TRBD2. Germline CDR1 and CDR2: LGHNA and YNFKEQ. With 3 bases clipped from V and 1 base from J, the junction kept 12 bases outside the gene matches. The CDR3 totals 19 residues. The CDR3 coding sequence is TGTGCCAGCAGCCATCTCGGACTAGCGGGAGTTAAATCGTCCTACGAGCAGTACTTC. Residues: CASSHLGLAGVKSSYEQYF.

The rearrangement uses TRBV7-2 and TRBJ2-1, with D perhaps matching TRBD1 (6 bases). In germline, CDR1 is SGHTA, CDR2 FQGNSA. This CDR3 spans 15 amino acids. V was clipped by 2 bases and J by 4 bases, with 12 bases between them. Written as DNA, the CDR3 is TGTGCCAGCAGCTTATCCTCACAGGGATACAATGAGCAGTTCTTC. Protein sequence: CASSLSSQGYNEQFF.

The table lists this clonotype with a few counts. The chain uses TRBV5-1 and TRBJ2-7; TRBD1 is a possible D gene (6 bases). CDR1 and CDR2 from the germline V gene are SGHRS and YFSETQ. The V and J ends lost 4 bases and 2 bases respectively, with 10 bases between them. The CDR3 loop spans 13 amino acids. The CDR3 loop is CASSGDTPYEQYF. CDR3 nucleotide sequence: TGCGCCAGCAGCGGGGACACCCCCTACGAGCAGTACTTC.

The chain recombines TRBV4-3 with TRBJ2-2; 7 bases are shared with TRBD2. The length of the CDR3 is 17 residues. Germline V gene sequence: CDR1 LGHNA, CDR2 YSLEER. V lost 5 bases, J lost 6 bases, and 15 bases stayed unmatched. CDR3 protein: CASSSLVAGELAGELFF. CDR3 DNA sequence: TGCGCCAGCAGCTCCCTGGTCGCGGGAGAACTCGCCGGGGAGCTGTTTTTT.

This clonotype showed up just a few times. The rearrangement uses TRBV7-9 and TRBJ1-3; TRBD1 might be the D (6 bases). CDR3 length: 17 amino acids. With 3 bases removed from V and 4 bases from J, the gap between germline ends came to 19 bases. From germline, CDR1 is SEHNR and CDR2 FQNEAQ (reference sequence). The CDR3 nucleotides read TGTGCCAGCAGCTTTCAGGGGACAACCCTTAGCGGAAACACCATATATTTT. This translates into CASSFQGTTLSGNTIYF.

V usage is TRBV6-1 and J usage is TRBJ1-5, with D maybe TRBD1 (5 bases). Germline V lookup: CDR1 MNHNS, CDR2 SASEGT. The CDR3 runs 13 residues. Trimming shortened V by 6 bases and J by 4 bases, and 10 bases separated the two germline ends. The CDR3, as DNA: TGTGCCAGCAGACGGGACGTGAATCAGCCCCAGCATTTT. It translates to CASRRDVNQPQHF.

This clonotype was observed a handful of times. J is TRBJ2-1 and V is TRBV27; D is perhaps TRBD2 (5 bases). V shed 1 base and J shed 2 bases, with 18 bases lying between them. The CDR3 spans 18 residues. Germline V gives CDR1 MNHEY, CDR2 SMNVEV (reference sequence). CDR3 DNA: TGTGCCAGCAGTTTATATTCCCGGGTGAGAGGGCCCTACAATGAGCAGTTCTTC. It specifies CASSLYSRVRGPYNEQFF.

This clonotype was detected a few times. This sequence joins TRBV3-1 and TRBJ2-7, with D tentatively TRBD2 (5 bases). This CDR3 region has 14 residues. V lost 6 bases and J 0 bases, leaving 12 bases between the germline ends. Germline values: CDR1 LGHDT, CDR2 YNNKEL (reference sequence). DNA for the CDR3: TGTGCCAGCAGTCAACCGGGATTCTCCTACGAGCAGTACTTC. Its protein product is CASSQPGFSYEQYF.

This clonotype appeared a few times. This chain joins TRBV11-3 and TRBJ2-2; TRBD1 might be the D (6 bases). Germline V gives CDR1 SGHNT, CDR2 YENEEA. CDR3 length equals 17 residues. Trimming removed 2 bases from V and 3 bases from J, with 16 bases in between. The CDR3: CASSLNPTGLDTGELFF. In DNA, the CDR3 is TGTGCCAGCAGCTTAAACCCGACAGGTCTGGACACCGGGGAGCTGTTTTTT.

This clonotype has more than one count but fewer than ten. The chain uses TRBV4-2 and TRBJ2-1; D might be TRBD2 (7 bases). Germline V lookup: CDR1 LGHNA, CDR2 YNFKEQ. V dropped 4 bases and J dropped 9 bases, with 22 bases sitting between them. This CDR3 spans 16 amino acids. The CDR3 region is CASSLQTGGLVGEQFF. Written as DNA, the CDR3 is TGTGCCAGCAGCCTACAGACGGGGGGCCTAGTGGGTGAGCAGTTCTTC.

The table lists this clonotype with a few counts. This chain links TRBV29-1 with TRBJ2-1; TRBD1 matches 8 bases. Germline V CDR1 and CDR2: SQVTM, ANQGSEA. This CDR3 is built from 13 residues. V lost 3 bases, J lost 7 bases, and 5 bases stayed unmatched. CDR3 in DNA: TGCAGCGTTGAGAGGACAGGGCCAAATGAGCAGTTCTTC. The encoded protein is CSVERTGPNEQFF.

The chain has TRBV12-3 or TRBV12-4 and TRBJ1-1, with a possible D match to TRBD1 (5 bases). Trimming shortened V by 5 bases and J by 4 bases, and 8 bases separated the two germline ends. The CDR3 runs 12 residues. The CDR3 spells CASSGGSTEAFF. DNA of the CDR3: TGTGCCAGCAGTGGGGGTAGCACTGAAGCTTTCTTT.

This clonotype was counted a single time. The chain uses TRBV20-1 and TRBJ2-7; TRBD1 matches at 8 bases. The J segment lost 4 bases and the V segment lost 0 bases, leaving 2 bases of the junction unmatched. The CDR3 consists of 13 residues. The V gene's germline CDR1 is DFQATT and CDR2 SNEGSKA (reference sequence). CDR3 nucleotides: TGCAGTGCTAGAGACAGGGGGCGGTACGAGCAGTACTTC. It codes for CSARDRGRYEQYF.

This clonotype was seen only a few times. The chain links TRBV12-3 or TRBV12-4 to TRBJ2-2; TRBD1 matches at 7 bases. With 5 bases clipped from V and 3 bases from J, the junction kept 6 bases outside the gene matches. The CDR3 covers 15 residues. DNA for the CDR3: TGTGCCAGCAGTGTCGGGACAGCCTACACCGGGGAGCTGTTTTTT. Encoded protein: CASSVGTAYTGELFF.

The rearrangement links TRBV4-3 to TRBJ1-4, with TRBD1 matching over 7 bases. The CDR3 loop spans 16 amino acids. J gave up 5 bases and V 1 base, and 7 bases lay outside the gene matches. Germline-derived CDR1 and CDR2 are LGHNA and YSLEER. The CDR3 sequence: CASSQGRGQTNEKLFF. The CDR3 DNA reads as TGCGCCAGCAGCCAAGGAAGGGGACAGACGAATGAAAAACTGTTTTTT.

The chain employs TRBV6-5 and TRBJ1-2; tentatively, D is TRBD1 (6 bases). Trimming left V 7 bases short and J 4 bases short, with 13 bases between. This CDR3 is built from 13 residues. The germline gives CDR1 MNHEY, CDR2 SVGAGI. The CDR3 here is CASMTSGAYGYTF. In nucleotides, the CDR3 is TGTGCCAGCATGACTTCAGGGGCCTATGGCTACACCTTC.

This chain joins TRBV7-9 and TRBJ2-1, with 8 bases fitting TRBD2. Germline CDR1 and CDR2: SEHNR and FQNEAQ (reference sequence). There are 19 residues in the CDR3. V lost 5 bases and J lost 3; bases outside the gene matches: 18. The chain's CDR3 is CASSAGTSSQPRNYNEQFF. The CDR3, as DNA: TGTGCCAGCAGCGCCGGGACTAGTAGTCAACCCCGAAACTACAATGAGCAGTTCTTC. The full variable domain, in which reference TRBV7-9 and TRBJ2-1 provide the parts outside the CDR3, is DTGVSQNPRHKITKRGQNVTFRCDPISEHNRLYWYRQTLGQGPEFLTYFQNEAQLEKSRLLSDRFSAERPKGSFSTLEIQRTEQGDSAMYLCASSAGTSSQPRNYNEQFFGPGTRLTVL.